These 23 T cell receptor beta chains were all obtained from the same sample, sequenced in a study of T cells after yellow fever vaccination. Each CDR3 protein is one row after TCRdb ran MiXCR on the 5' RACE reads. The sample lists over 250,000 distinct CDR3 sequences; over 4% were seen once. The specimen was PBMCs, collected 5 days after the yellow fever booster vaccination. The receptors stem from a man between 18 and 29 years old who received the YFV17D yellow fever vaccine.

This clonotype was seen more than once but under ten times. This sequence joins TRBV10-3 and TRBJ2-3, with a tentative D call TRBD1 (6 bases). The CDR3 runs to 14 residues. Trimming cost V 5 bases and J 4 bases, with 13 bases left between them. Germline V gene lookup returns CDR1 ENHRY and CDR2 SYGVKD. As DNA, the CDR3 is TGTGCCATCAGTTTAGGACAGCGGTCAGATACGCAGTATTTT. Its protein is CAISLGQRSDTQYF.

This clonotype showed up just a few times. The V and J genes are TRBV27 and TRBJ2-3; 7 nucleotides agree with TRBD1. CDR1 MNHEY and CDR2 SMNVEV come from the germline V gene (reference sequence). The V and J ends lost 2 bases and 1 base, in that order; junction bases with no gene match: 6. The CDR3 is 16 amino acids. The CDR3 loop is CASSLKGARGTDTQYF. The CDR3 DNA reads as TGTGCCAGCAGTTTAAAGGGGGCCAGGGGCACAGATACGCAGTATTTT.

This clonotype has a count of ten or more. The chain has TRBV12-3 or TRBV12-4 and TRBJ1-5; D is undetermined. Trimming cost V 1 base and J 5 bases, with 9 bases left between them. This CDR3 contains 14 residues. CDR3 protein: CASSLGVADQPQHF. The CDR3 nucleotides are TGTGCCAGCAGTTTAGGAGTGGCGGATCAGCCCCAGCATTTT.

The rearrangement links TRBV29-1 to TRBJ2-3, with TRBD1 as a possible D gene (6 bases). The ends were cut back, 7 bases at V and 3 bases at J, with 11 bases in the middle. This CDR3 has 12 amino acids. CDR1 SQVTM and CDR2 ANQGSEA come from the germline V gene. The chain's CDR3 is CSAGQITDTQYF. The CDR3 region has the DNA TGCAGCGCCGGACAGATTACAGATACGCAGTATTTT.

The rearrangement joins TRBV5-1 to TRBJ2-7; D may be TRBD2 (5 bases). Germline assignment: CDR1 SGHRS and CDR2 YFSETQ. V was clipped by 7 bases and J by 7 bases, with 15 bases between them. The CDR3 consists of 12 residues. CDR3 region: CASGRRSGEQYF. The DNA for the CDR3 is TGCGCCAGCGGGCGCCGATCGGGGGAGCAGTACTTC. Full variable domain (rest looked up from reference TRBV5-1 and TRBJ2-7): KAGVTQTPRYLIKTRGQQVTLSCSPISGHRSVSWYQQTPGQGLQFLFEYFSETQRNKGNFPGRFSGRQFSNSRSEMNVSTLELGDSALYLCASGRRSGEQYFGPGTRLTVT.

This clonotype occurred a few times. The V call is TRBV18, the J call TRBJ1-1, with TRBD1 identical over 9 bases. Per germline, CDR1 KGHSH and CDR2 LQKENI. This CDR3 spans 15 amino acids. Germline trimming cut 5 bases from V and 4 bases from J; bases unmatched to any gene: 8. The CDR3 reads CASSGDRVVRTEAFF. CDR3 nucleotide sequence: TGTGCCAGCTCAGGGGACAGGGTTGTGCGCACTGAAGCTTTCTTT.

This clonotype came up many times. The V gene is TRBV7-2, the J gene TRBJ2-5; D call uncertain. The germline V gene has CDR1 SGHTA and CDR2 FQGNSA. V gave up 3 bases and J gave up 0 bases, with 2 bases separating them. The CDR3 has 12 residues. The CDR3 sequence is CASSLYQETQYF. In DNA form, the CDR3 reads TGTGCCAGCAGCTTGTACCAAGAGACCCAGTACTTC.

Ten or more counts support this clonotype. The chain is built from TRBV28 and TRBJ1-1; no clear D. The CDR3 runs to 12 residues. V was shortened by 10 bases and J by 1 base, with 10 bases between the two germline ends. The germline CDR1 and CDR2 sequences are MDHEN and SYDVKM. The CDR3 reads CATSWGNTEAFF. For the CDR3, the DNA is TGTGCCACCTCGTGGGGGAACACTGAAGCTTTCTTT.

Only a few counts were recorded for this clonotype. This chain links TRBV9 with TRBJ2-2, with 13 positions matching TRBD2. This CDR3 is built from 19 residues. With V trimmed by 3 bases and J by 5 bases, 13 bases remained unmatched. Germline CDR1 reads SGDLS; CDR2 reads YYNGEE. The CDR3, as DNA: TGTGCCAGCAGCGCCAGCGGACTAGCGGGGGTTATTAGTACCGGGGAGCTGTTTTTT. As protein: CASSASGLAGVISTGELFF.

The V and J genes are TRBV20-1 and TRBJ1-2; tentative D call: TRBD1 (6 bases). V shed 1 base and J shed 4 bases, with 13 bases lying between them. The CDR3 spans 14 residues. Germline CDR1 and CDR2: DFQATT and SNEGSKA (reference sequence). The CDR3 region is CSARVQGQIYGYTF. CDR3 coding DNA: TGCAGTGCTAGAGTACAGGGCCAAATCTATGGCTACACCTTC.

This clonotype was found many times. The rearrangement uses TRBV6-2 or TRBV6-3 and TRBJ2-1; D not certain. Trimming pared 5 bases from V and 4 bases from J, leaving 21 bases between. Germline lookup yields CDR1 MNHEY and CDR2 SVGEGT. The CDR3 has 17 amino acids. CDR3 DNA sequence: TGTGCCAGCAGTGTCGCGTCCGTGGCAGACCCATACAATGAGCAGTTCTTC. As protein: CASSVASVADPYNEQFF.

This clonotype has at least ten counts. The chain couples TRBV5-1 to TRBJ2-1; 7 bases fit TRBD2. V shed 1 base and J 6 bases; nucleotides not matched to a gene: 4. The germline V gene encodes CDR1 SGHRS and CDR2 YFSETQ. The CDR3 is 14 amino acids. Here the CDR3 reads CASSLPLALNEQFF. The CDR3 nucleotides read TGCGCCAGCAGCTTGCCACTAGCGCTCAATGAGCAGTTCTTC.

The chain has TRBV28 and TRBJ1-1; possibly TRBD1 for D (5 bases). The CDR3 is made up of 15 amino acids. Germline V CDR1 and CDR2: MDHEN, SYDVKM. V gave up 1 base and J gave up 0 bases, with 9 bases separating them. The CDR3 DNA reads as TGTGCCAGCAGTTTATTTGGGGCGATGAACACTGAAGCTTTCTTT. Its protein is CASSLFGAMNTEAFF.

This clonotype showed up just a few times. This chain joins TRBV12-3 or TRBV12-4 and TRBJ2-3; TRBD1 might be the D (6 bases). This CDR3 is built from 15 residues. V was cut by 3 bases and J by 1 base, with 11 bases left in between. The CDR3 protein is CASSLDRTGTDTQYF. CDR3 DNA sequence: TGTGCCAGCAGTTTGGACCGGACAGGCACAGATACGCAGTATTTT.

This clonotype was counted many times. V is TRBV20-1 and J is TRBJ2-7; possibly TRBD2 for D (6 bases). Per the germline V gene, CDR1 is DFQATT and CDR2 is SNEGSKA (reference sequence). V lost 0 bases, J lost 0 bases, and 9 bases lay in between. The CDR3 length is 14 residues. The CDR3 spells CSARERGRSYEQYV. CDR3 DNA: TGCAGTGCTAGAGAGCGGGGCCGCTCCTACGAGCAGTACGTC.

The CDR3 is CASSLHGEQYF. DNA for the CDR3: TGTGCCAGCAGTTTACACGGGGAGCAGTACTTC. The J gene is TRBJ2-7, the V gene TRBV6-6; D gene unclear. This CDR3 region has 11 residues. V was cut by 4 bases and J by 7 bases, with 8 bases left in between. Germline V gives CDR1 MNHNY, CDR2 SVGAGI (reference sequence).

This clonotype was observed a handful of times. This chain joins TRBV19 and TRBJ1-5; D not certain. The V gene lost 3 bases and the J gene lost 6 bases, with 6 bases spanning the gap. The CDR3 has 12 amino acids. Germline lookup yields CDR1 LNHDA and CDR2 SQIVND (reference sequence). The CDR3, as DNA: TGTGCCAGTAGTATCCTCCCTCAGCCCCAGCATTTT. Its protein is CASSILPQPQHF.

As DNA, the CDR3 is TGTGCCTGGAGTCCGTTCCCGGGACAGGGGGCGACGAGGGGTTACGAGCAGTACTTC. This translates into CAWSPFPGQGATRGYEQYF. The chain employs TRBV30 and TRBJ2-7; 12 bases match TRBD1. Per germline, CDR1 GTSNPN and CDR2 SVGIG (reference sequence). Germline trimming cut 2 bases from V and 4 bases from J; bases unmatched to any gene: 18. The CDR3 consists of 19 residues.

This sequence joins TRBV6-5 and TRBJ2-2; D possibly corresponds to TRBD1 (5 bases). The V gene lost 2 bases and the J gene lost 2 bases, with 9 bases spanning the gap. Germline V lookup: CDR1 MNHEY, CDR2 SVGAGI. This CDR3 is built from 15 residues. The CDR3 protein is CASSYVQDNTGELFF. CDR3 in DNA: TGTGCCAGCAGTTACGTACAGGACAACACCGGGGAGCTGTTTTTT.

This chain joins TRBV7-3 and TRBJ2-5; D remains unclear. V was cut by 0 bases and J by 4 bases, with 9 bases left in between. Germline CDR1 reads SGHTA; CDR2 reads FQGTGA. The CDR3 runs to 14 residues. CDR3 residues: CASSLTADPETQYF. CDR3 bases: TGTGCCAGCAGCTTAACAGCCGATCCAGAGACCCAGTACTTC.

This chain joins TRBV7-2 and TRBJ2-7; D unclear. The germline V gene encodes CDR1 SGHTA and CDR2 FQGNSA. The CDR3 has 13 residues. The V end lost 4 bases, the J end lost 3 bases, and 10 bases lay between the germline ends. Here the CDR3 reads CASSSYLDYEQYF. DNA of the CDR3: TGTGCCAGCAGCTCGTACTTAGACTACGAGCAGTACTTC.

The V and J genes are TRBV7-8 and TRBJ1-6, with no clear D. The V end was cut by 1 base, the J end by 3 bases, with 10 bases between. Germline CDR1 is SGHVS and CDR2 is FQNEAQ. The CDR3 runs 16 residues. Here the CDR3 DNA reads TGTGCCAGCAGCTTAGTTTTTGTGAGCTATAATTCACCCCTCCACTTT. As protein: CASSLVFVSYNSPLHF. Full variable domain (missing parts from reference TRBV7-8 and TRBJ1-6): GAGVSQSPRYKVAKRGQDVALRCDPISGHVSLFWYQQALGQGPEFLTYFQNEAQLDKSGLPSDRFFAERPEGSVSTLKIQRTQQEDSAVYLCASSLVFVSYNSPLHFGNGTRLTVT.

The gene calls are TRBV5-4 and TRBJ2-7; possibly TRBD1 or TRBD2 for D (5 bases each). The CDR3 has 15 residues. The ends were cut back, 4 bases at V and 0 bases at J, with 14 bases in the middle. CDR1 and CDR2 from the germline V gene are SGHNT and YYREEE (reference sequence). CDR3 DNA sequence: TGTGCCAGCAGCAAGGGGACGGAGGTCTCCTACGAGCAGTACTTC. Protein sequence: CASSKGTEVSYEQYF. Full variable domain (missing parts from reference TRBV5-4 and TRBJ2-7): ETGVTQSPTHLIKTRGQQVTLRCSSQSGHNTVSWYQQALGQGPQFIFQYYREEENGRGNFPPRFSGLQFPNYSSELNVNALELDDSALYLCASSKGTEVSYEQYFGPGTRLTVT.